This TCR beta chain was observed in a study of radiotherapy plus CTLA-4 blockade in lung cancer. This CDR3 comprises 15 residues. Germline V gene lookup returns CDR1 LNHDA and CDR2 SQIVND (reference sequence). V was clipped by 5 bases and J by 2 bases, with 15 bases between them. The method was immunoSEQ multiplex PCR; TCRdb's version includes in-frame clones alone and lacks a portion of them. The repertoire holds approximately 70,000 clones, roughly three quarters seen once, with roughly 15% in the top ten. This chain links TRBV19 with TRBJ1-2; D not resolved. Sequencing was performed on peripheral blood, taken from a patient treated with radiotherapy plus ipilimumab. This TCR was sampled from a human donor with non-small cell lung cancer whose response to radiotherapy plus ipilimumab could not be evaluated. Some clones in this sample may be carry-over from other donors' samples. CDR3 region: CASSGETSLNYGYTF. The CDR3 nucleotides read TGTGCCAGTAGTGGTGAGACTTCTCTGAACTATGGCTACACCTTC.